This TCR beta chain comes out of a study of blood T cells in healthy people across ages. General observations from the study: Because sorting was not performed, PBMCs prevented conclusive naive versus antigen-experienced comparison. Expanded clonotype shifts may have been confounded, as the donors had an unknown CMV status.

Germline V CDR1 and CDR2: SGHKS, YYEKEE (reference sequence). This CDR3 comprises 13 residues. Losses at the gene ends were 6 bases for V and 2 bases for J; bases not matched to a gene: 4. Each sample had at least 6.5 million PBMCs isolated. The use of a sample-barcoded 5' primer and a J-beta primer mix characterized a second PCR of roughly 6 to 11 cycles. TCRdb analysed the 5' RACE reads with MiXCR anew, one entry per CDR3 protein. The profile shows roughly 1.7 million distinct CDR3 sequences, about 32% of them singletons. About this clonotype itself: The antigen is undetermined.

The chain is built from TRBV5-5 and TRBJ2-5, with 7 nucleotides matching TRBD1. This receptor was taken from a woman in her twenties or thirties in good health. The specimen sequenced was blood. The CDR3 DNA follows: TGTGCCAGCAACCTACAGGGGCAAGAGACCCAGTACTTC. It specifies CASNLQGQETQYF.